Below, one TCR beta chain is given with its context. The data originate from a study of shared clonotypes between healthy human individuals. The donors were all Caucasian adults (living in Nashville, Tennessee). Genomic DNA for unsorted samples was obtained from about 90 million PBMCs. Trimming left V 8 bases short and J 3 bases short, with 11 bases between. The CDR3 spans 13 residues. From germline, CDR1 is MDHEN and CDR2 SYDVKM. The assay was run at deep level. PCR replicates from unsorted PBMC used 300 ng DNA, and this amount was approximately 30,000 T cell genomes. TCRdb keeps only in-frame clones here, not all; method: immunoSEQ multiplex PCR. The data show 450,000 to 500,000 clones, 70% to 80% seen once.

The TCR was taken from a woman aged 40 to 50 in good health. Some clones in this sample may be carry-over from other donors' samples. Sequences were obtained from PBMCs. V is TRBV28 and J is TRBJ1-5; tentative D call: TRBD1 (6 bases). This chain's CDR3 is CASLGHINQPQHF. DNA of the CDR3: TGTGCCAGCTTGGGACACATCAATCAGCCCCAGCATTTT.